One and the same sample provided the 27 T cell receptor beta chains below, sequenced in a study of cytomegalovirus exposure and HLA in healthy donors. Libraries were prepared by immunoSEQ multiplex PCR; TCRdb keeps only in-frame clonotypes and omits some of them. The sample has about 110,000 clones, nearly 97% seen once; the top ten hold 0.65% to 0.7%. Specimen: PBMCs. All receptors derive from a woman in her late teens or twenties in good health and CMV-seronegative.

This chain's CDR3 is CASSPRRVVEQFF. The CDR3 region has the DNA TGTGCCAGCAGCCCTCGGAGGGTAGTTGAGCAGTTCTTC. The V and J genes are TRBV11-1 and TRBJ2-1, with D tentatively TRBD2 (6 bases). Germline CDR1 SGHAT, CDR2 FQDESV (reference sequence). The CDR3 covers 13 residues. The ends were cut back, 5 bases at V and 9 bases at J, with 14 bases in the middle.

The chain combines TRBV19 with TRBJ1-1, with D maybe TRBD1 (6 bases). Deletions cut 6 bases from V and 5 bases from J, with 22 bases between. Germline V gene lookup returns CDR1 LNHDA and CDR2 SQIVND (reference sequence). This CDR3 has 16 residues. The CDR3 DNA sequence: TGTGCCAGTAGGAGGGAGGGACGAACAAGGGGGACTGAAGCTTTCTTT. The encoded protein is CASRREGRTRGTEAFF.

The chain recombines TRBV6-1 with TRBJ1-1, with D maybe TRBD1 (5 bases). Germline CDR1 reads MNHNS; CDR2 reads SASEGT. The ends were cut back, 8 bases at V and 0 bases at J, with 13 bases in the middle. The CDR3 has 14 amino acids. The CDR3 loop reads CASCRAQMNTEAFF. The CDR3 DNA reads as TGTGCCAGCTGCAGGGCCCAAATGAACACTGAAGCTTTCTTT.

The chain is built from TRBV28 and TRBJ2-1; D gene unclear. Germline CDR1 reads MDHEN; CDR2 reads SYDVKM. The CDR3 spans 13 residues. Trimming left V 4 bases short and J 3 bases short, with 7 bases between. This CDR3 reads CASSSYYYNEQFF. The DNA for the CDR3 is TGTGCCAGCAGTTCCTATTACTACAATGAGCAGTTCTTC.

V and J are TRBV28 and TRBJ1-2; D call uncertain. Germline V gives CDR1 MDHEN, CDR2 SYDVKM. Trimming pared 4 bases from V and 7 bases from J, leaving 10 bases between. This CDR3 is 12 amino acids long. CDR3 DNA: TGTGCCAGCAGTTCCAGACCGGGTGGCTACACCTTC. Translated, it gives CASSSRPGGYTF.

The CDR3 spells CASSQAQGGAYEQYF. DNA for the CDR3: TGCGCCAGCAGCCAAGCTCAGGGGGGCGCCTACGAGCAGTACTTC. The rearrangement joins TRBV4-3 to TRBJ2-7, with D possibly being TRBD1 (7 bases). The V end was cut by 1 base, the J end by 2 bases, with 12 bases between. The CDR3 runs 15 residues. The germline V gene has CDR1 LGHNA and CDR2 YSLEER.

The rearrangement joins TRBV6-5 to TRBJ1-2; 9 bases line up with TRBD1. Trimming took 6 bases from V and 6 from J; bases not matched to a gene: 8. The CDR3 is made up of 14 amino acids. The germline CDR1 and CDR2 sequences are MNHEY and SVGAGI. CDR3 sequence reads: CASSFDRGLNGYTF. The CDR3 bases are TGTGCCAGCAGCTTCGACAGGGGGTTGAATGGCTACACCTTC.

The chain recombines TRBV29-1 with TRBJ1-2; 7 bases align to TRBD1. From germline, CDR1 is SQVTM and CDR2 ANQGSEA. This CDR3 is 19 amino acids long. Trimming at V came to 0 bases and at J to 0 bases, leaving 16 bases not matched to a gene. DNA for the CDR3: TGCAGCGTTGAAGATCACAACGATACAGGGGCCATTTCTAACTATGGCTACACCTTC. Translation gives CSVEDHNDTGAISNYGYTF.

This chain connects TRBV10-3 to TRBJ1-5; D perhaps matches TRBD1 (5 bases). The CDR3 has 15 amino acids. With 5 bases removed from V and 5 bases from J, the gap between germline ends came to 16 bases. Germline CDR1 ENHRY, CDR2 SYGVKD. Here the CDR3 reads CAISPDKGIHQPQHF. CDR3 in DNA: TGTGCCATCAGTCCCGACAAGGGGATTCATCAGCCCCAGCATTTT.

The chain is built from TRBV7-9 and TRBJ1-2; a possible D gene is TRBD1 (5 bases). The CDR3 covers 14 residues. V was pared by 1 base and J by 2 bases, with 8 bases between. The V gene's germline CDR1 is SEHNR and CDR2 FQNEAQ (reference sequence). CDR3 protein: CASSLGGVNYGYTF. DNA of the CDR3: TGTGCCAGCAGCTTAGGGGGGGTCAACTATGGCTACACCTTC. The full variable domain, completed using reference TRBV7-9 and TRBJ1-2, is DTGVSQNPRHKITKRGQNVTFRCDPISEHNRLYWYRQTLGQGPEFLTYFQNEAQLEKSRLLSDRFSAERPKGSFSTLEIQRTEQGDSAMYLCASSLGGVNYGYTFGSGTRLTVV.

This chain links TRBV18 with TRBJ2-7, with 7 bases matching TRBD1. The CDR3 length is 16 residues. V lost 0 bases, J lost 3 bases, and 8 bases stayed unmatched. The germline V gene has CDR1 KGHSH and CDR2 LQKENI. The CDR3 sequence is CASSPPDRQGYYEQYF. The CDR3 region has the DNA TGTGCCAGCTCACCACCGGACCGACAGGGATACTACGAGCAGTACTTC.

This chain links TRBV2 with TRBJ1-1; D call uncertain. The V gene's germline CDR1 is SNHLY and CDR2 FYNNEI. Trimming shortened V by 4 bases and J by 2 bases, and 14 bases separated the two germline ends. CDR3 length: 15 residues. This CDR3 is CASSVSPGINTEAFF. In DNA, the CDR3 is TGTGCCAGCAGTGTATCCCCGGGGATCAACACTGAAGCTTTCTTT.

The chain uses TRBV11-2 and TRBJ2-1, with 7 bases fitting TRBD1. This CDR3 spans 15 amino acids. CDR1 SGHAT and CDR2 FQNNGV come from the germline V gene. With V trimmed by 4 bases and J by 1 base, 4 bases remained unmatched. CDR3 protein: CASSSTGSSYNEQFF. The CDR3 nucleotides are TGTGCCAGCAGCTCGACAGGGTCGTCCTACAATGAGCAGTTCTTC.

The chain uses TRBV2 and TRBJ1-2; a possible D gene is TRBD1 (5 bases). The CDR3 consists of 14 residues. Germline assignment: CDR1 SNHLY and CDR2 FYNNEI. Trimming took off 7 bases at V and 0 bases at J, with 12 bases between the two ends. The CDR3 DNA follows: TGTGCCAGCACCTCGACAGAGACTAACTATGGCTACACCTTC. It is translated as CASTSTETNYGYTF.

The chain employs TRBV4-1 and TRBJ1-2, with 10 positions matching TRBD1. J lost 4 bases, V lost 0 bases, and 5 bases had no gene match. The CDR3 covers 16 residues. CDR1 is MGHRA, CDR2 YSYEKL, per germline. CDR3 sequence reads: CASSQDGTGDFYGYTF. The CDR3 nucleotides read TGCGCCAGCAGCCAAGATGGGACAGGGGACTTCTATGGCTACACCTTC.

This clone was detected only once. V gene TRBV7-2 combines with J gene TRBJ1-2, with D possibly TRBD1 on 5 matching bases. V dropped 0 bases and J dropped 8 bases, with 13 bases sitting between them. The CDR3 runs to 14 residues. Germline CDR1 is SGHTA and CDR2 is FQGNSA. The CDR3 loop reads CASSLAPGPAGYTF. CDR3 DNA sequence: TGTGCCAGCAGCTTAGCTCCAGGGCCGGCCGGCTACACCTTC.

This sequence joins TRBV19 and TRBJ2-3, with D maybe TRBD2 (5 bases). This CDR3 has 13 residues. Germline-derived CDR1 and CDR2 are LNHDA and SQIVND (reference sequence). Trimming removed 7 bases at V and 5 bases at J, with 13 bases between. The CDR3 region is CASKFGEVDTQYF. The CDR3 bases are TGTGCCAGTAAATTCGGGGAAGTAGATACGCAGTATTTT.

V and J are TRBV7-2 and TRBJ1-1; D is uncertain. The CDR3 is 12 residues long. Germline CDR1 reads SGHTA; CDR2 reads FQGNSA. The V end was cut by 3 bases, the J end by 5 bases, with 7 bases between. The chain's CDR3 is CASSFKLTEAFF. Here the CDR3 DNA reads TGTGCCAGCAGCTTTAAGCTGACTGAAGCTTTCTTT.

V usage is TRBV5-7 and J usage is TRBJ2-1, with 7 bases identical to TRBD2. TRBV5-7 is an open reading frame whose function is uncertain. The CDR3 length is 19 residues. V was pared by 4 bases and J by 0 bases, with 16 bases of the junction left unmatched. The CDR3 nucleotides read TGTGCCAGCAGCGAAGCTAGCGGCGCCTTGCAAAGCTCCTACAATGAGCAGTTCTTC. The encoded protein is CASSEASGALQSSYNEQFF.

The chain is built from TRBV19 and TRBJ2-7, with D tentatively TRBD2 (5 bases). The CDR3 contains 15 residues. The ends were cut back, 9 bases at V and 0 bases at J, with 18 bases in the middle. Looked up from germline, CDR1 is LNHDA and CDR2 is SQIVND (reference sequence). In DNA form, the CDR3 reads TGTGCCAGCCAACCTAGGAAGGGAGCCTCCTACGAGCAGTACTTC. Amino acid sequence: CASQPRKGASYEQYF. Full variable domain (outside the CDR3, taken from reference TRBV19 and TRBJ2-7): DGGITQSPKYLFRKEGQNVTLSCEQNLNHDAMYWYRQDPGQGLRLIYYSQIVNDFQKGDIAEGYSVSREKKESFPLTVTSAQKNPTAFYLCASQPRKGASYEQYFGPGTRLTVT.

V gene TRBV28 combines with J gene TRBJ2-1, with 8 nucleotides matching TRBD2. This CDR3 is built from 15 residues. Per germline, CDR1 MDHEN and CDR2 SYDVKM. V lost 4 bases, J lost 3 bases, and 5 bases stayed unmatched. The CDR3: CASSSGGGSYNEQFF. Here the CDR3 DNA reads TGTGCCAGCAGTTCCGGGGGGGGGAGCTACAATGAGCAGTTCTTC.

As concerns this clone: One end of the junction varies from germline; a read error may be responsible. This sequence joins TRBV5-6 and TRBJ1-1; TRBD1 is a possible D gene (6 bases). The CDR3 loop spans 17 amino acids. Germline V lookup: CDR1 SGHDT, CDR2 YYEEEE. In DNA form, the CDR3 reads TGTGCCAGCACCTTGGGAAGATTGTGGGGGCGTTATACTGAAGCTTTCTTT. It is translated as CASTLGRLWGRYTEAFF.

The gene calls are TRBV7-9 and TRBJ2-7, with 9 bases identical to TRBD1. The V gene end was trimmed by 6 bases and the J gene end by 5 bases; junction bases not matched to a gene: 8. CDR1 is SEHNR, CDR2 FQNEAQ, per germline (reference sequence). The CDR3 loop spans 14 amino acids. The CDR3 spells CASSTGQGLNEQYF. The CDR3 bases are TGTGCCAGCAGTACGGGACAGGGTTTGAACGAGCAGTACTTC.

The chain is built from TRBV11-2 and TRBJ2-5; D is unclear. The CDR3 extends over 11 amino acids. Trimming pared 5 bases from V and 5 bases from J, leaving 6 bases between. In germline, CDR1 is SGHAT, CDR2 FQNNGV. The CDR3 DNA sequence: TGTGCCAGCAGCGAACGGGAGACCCAGTACTTC. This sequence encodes CASSERETQYF.

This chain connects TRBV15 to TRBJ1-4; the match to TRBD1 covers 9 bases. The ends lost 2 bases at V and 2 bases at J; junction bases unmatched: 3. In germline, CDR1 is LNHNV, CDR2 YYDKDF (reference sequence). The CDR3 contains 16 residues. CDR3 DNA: TGTGCCACCAGCAGACCGGGGACAGGGACTAATGAAAAACTGTTTTTT. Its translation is CATSRPGTGTNEKLFF. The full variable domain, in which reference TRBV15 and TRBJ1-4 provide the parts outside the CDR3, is DAMVIQNPRYQVTQFGKPVTLSCSQTLNHNVMYWYQQKSSQAPKLLFHYYDKDFNNEADTPDNFQSRRPNTSFCFLDIRSPGLGDTAMYLCATSRPGTGTNEKLFFGSGTQLSVL.

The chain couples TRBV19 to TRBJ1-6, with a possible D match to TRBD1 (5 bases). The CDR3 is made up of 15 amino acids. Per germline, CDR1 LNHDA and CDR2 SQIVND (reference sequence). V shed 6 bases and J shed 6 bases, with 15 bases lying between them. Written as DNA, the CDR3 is TGTGCCAGTAGCTCCGCGCAGGGAGGTAATTCACCCCTCCACTTT. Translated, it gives CASSSAQGGNSPLHF.

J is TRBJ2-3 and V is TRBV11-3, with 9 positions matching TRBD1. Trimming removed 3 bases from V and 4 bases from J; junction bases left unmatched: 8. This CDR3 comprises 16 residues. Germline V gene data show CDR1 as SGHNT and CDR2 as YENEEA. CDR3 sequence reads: CASSLRSGTGSDTQYF. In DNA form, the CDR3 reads TGTGCCAGCAGCTTGCGATCCGGGACAGGGTCAGATACGCAGTATTTT.